This T cell receptor beta chain was recovered during a study of cytomegalovirus exposure and HLA in healthy donors. The CDR3 spans 15 residues. Germline CDR1 reads SEHNR; CDR2 reads FQNEAQ (reference sequence). V lost 5 bases and J 3 bases, leaving 17 bases between the germline ends. Remarks on this clone: Its target is not known.

Findings and limits, study-wide: Researchers reportedly found TCR beta sequences accurately predicted most subjects' HLA-A and HLA-B alleles.

Primers: 60 Vbeta forward and 13 Jbeta reverse. Authors' processing steps: A follow-up analysis tallied 73 million or so unique TCR beta chains, roughly 11 million shared. The data were produced by immunoSEQ multiplex PCR, yet TCRdb's version contains in-frame clones alone and is incomplete. The V and J calls and clone size are taken from that table; D and trimming were inferred from the DNA. The table has 100,000 to 150,000 clones, roughly 80% seen once. V usage is TRBV7-9 and J usage is TRBJ2-7, with D possibly matching TRBD2 (6 bases). Sequenced: PBMCs. The clonotype was recovered from a man in his sixties in good health and CMV-seropositive. The CDR3 loop reads CASSHSGTEGYEQYF. The CDR3 DNA is TGTGCCAGCAGCCATTCCGGGACGGAGGGCTACGAGCAGTACTTC.